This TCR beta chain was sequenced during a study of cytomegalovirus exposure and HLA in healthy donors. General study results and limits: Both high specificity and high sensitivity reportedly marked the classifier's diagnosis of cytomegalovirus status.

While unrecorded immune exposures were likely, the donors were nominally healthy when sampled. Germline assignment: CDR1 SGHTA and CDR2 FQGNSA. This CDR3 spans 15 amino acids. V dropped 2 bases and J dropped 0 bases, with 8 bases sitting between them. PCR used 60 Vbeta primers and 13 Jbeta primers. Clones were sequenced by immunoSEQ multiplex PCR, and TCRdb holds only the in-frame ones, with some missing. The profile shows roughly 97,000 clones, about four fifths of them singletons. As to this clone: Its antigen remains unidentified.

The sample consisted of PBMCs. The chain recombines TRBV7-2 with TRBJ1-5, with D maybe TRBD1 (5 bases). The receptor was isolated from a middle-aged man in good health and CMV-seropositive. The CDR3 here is CASSLSGNSNQPQHF. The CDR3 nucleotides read TGTGCCAGCAGCTTATCAGGGAATAGCAATCAGCCCCAGCATTTT.